The source of this TCR beta chain is a study of T cell changes during pregnancy in multiple sclerosis. In germline, CDR1 is KGHSH, CDR2 LQKENI. The CDR3 is 15 amino acids. V was trimmed by 3 bases and J by 6 bases, leaving 15 bases between them. Method: immunoSEQ multiplex PCR; TCRdb's copy keeps in-frame clones and lacks some. The sample includes tens of thousands of clones, approximately 90% of them seen just once. This specimen was peripheral blood, taken in the second trimester of pregnancy. The sequence was obtained from a female donor in good health, enrolled as a control in a pregnancy study. The chain recombines TRBV18 with TRBJ1-5; possible D gene TRBD1, 5 bases. The CDR3 DNA reads as TGTGCCAGCTCACCCAGCAGGGCGCAGGGTCAGCCCCAGCATTTT. It translates to CASSPSRAQGQPQHF.